These T cell receptor beta chains were read from a single sample in a study of cytomegalovirus exposure and HLA in healthy donors. Clones were read by immunoSEQ multiplex PCR, and TCRdb kept only the in-frame ones, dropping some. Of 150,000 or so clones listed, more than 65% are singletons. Sequenced sample: PBMCs. The receptor source for this set is a man between 45 and 60 years old in good health and CMV-seropositive. CDR3s include the opening cysteine and the closing phenylalanine or tryptophan. A D gene is named only where the DNA matches it firmly. Clone sizes are given selectively: once, few, many, or a class where the clone is expanded.

D gene,clone size,J gene,V gene,CDR3 DNA,CDR3 protein
.,.,TRBJ2-5,TRBV6-1,TGTGCCAGCACAAGAATAGGGGCCTCAGAGACCCAGTACTTC,CASTRIGASETQYF
TRBD1,.,TRBJ1-4,TRBV19,TGTGCCAGTACCCCCGGGCAGGGGGGTAATGAAAAACTGTTTTTT,CASTPGQGGNEKLFF
.,.,TRBJ2-1,TRBV5-1,TGCGCCAGCAGCTTGGCGGCGGGGTACAATGAGCAGTTCTTC,CASSLAAGYNEQFF
.,once,TRBJ1-1,TRBV29-1,TGCAGCGTTCACGGACACCGGAACACTGAAGCTTTCTTT,CSVHGHRNTEAFF
TRBD1,.,TRBJ2-7,TRBV29-1,TGCAGCGTTGGAGGGACAGGGGCCTACGAGCAGTACTTC,CSVGGTGAYEQYF
TRBD2,.,TRBJ2-3,TRBV5-6,TGTGCCAGCAGCACCGGGACTAGCGCGGAGGATACGCAGTATTTT,CASSTGTSAEDTQYF
TRBD1,.,TRBJ1-2,TRBV7-2,TGTGCCAGCAGCCACAGGGGCGGGGGGGGCTACACCTTC,CASSHRGGGGYTF
TRBD1,.,TRBJ2-6,TRBV11-1,TGTGCCAGCAGCTTAACTACAGGGGCTGGGGCCAACGTCCTGACTTTC,CASSLTTGAGANVLTF
.,.,TRBJ1-1,TRBV5-6,TGTGCCAGCAGCCTCCTAGGAGGAGGCCCTGAAGCTTTCTTT,CASSLLGGGPEAFF
.,.,TRBJ2-5,TRBV10-3,TGTGCCACCCAAGGAGGGTTTGAGACCCAGTACTTC,CATQGGFETQYF
TRBD1,.,TRBJ2-3,TRBV5-6,TGTGCCAGCAGCTTGGGGGGGACAGTCACAGATACGCAGTATTTT,CASSLGGTVTDTQYF
.,.,TRBJ1-5,TRBV27,TGTGCCAGCAAACCATGGGAGAGCAATCAGCCCCAGCATTTT,CASKPWESNQPQHF
TRBD1,.,TRBJ1-1,TRBV2,TGTGCCAGCGACACAGGGGGTCCGGACACTGAAGCTTTCTTT,CASDTGGPDTEAFF
.,.,TRBJ2-5,TRBV9,TGTGCCAGCAGCGTAGCCCAGCGACAAGAGACCCAGTACTTC,CASSVAQRQETQYF
TRBD2,.,TRBJ2-5,TRBV7-9,TGTGCCAGCAGCCCCGCGGGGGGCCAAGAGACCCAGTACTTC,CASSPAGGQETQYF
.,.,TRBJ1-2,TRBV29-1,TGCAGCCACCAGGACAGCCTCGCCGGCTACACCTTC,CSHQDSLAGYTF
TRBD2,few,TRBJ2-7,TRBV6-5,TGTGCCAGCAGACCGGGGGGAACGCCCTACGAGCAGTACTTC,CASRPGGTPYEQYF
TRBD2,.,TRBJ2-2,TRBV5-1,TGCGCCAGCAGCTTGGAACTAGCGGGAGAGTGGAGCACCGGGGAGCTGTTTTTT,CASSLELAGEWSTGELFF
.,once,TRBJ1-6,TRBV7-2,TGTGCCAGCAGCTTAGGAGGGCAGACAAATTCACCCCTCCACTTT,CASSLGGQTNSPLHF
TRBD1,.,TRBJ2-5,TRBV5-1,TGCGCCAGCAGCTTGGCGGGACAGGGGCAAGAGACCCAGTACTTC,CASSLAGQGQETQYF
.,.,TRBJ1-2,TRBV5-1,TGCGCCAGCAGCTTGGTGGATCGGCGGGATGGCTACACCTTC,CASSLVDRRDGYTF
TRBD1,.,TRBJ2-1,TRBV6-5,TGTGCCAGCAGCCTACGGACAGGGGGAAATGAGCAGTTCTTC,CASSLRTGGNEQFF
.,.,TRBJ2-1,TRBV5-6,TGTGCCAGCAGCGGTCGGAATGAGCAGTTCTTC,CASSGRNEQFF
.,.,TRBJ1-2,TRBV30,TGTGCCTGGAAGGTTTGGGGCAGCTTCTATGGCTACACCTTC,CAWKVWGSFYGYTF
.,.,TRBJ2-2,TRBV7-8,TGTGCCAGCAGCTCCAGCGCGGTCTTAAGGAACACCGGGGAGCTGTTTTTT,CASSSSAVLRNTGELFF
TRBD2,.,TRBJ2-2,TRBV11-2,TGTGCCAGCAGCTTAAGACCCGGCGAGCGGGAGTTTCGCACCGGGGAGCTGTTTTTT,CASSLRPGEREFRTGELFF
.,.,TRBJ1-2,TRBV6-5,TGTGCCAGCAGTCCGTACCAAAACTCCTATGGCTACACCTTC,CASSPYQNSYGYTF
TRBD1,.,TRBJ1-5,TRBV27,TGTGCCAGCAGGACAGGGGGTCAGCCCCAGCATTTT,CASRTGGQPQHF
.,.,TRBJ1-1,TRBV6-5,TGTGCCAGCAGTTCTAAAGACAGGCGTGAAGCTTTCTTT,CASSSKDRREAFF
TRBD1,.,TRBJ1-5,TRBV2,TGTGCCAGCACCGAGGGGGCTCCACGGCCCCAGCATTTT,CASTEGAPRPQHF
TRBD2,once,TRBJ2-5,TRBV14,TGTGCCAGCAGCCCTCCGGGACTAGCGGGGGGGCGGGAAAAAGAGACCCAGTACTTC,CASSPPGLAGGREKETQYF
.,.,TRBJ2-5,TRBV14,TGTGCCAGCAGCCAAGAACTACTAGAGACCCAGTACTTC,CASSQELLETQYF
TRBD2,.,TRBJ2-2,TRBV29-1,TGCAGCGTGGGACTAGCTTACACCGGGGAGCTGTTTTTT,CSVGLAYTGELFF
.,.,TRBJ2-1,TRBV19,TGTGCCAGTAGTATAGAATTCCAGTATGGTTACAATGAGCAGTTCTTC,CASSIEFQYGYNEQFF
TRBD1,.,TRBJ1-1,TRBV9,TGTGCCAGCAGCGCCTCCCGGGACAGGGGAGGGTTTACTGAAGCTTTCTTT,CASSASRDRGGFTEAFF
.,.,TRBJ2-1,TRBV27,TGTGCCAGCAAAACTAGTGTCGACAATGAGCAGTTCTTC,CASKTSVDNEQFF
TRBD2,.,TRBJ2-1,TRBV2,TGTGCCAGCAGGGTTAGCGGGAGGGCCCATGAGCAGTTCTTC,CASRVSGRAHEQFF
.,.,TRBJ1-3,TRBV19,TGTGCCAGTAGTACCCCACAGGGAACTGGAAACACCATATATTTT,CASSTPQGTGNTIYF
TRBD2,.,TRBJ2-1,TRBV2,TGTGCCAGCAGTGTTACTAGCGGGGACAATGAGCAGTTCTTC,CASSVTSGDNEQFF
TRBD1,.,TRBJ2-1,TRBV6-5,TGTGCCAGCAGGAACACAGGGGCCAGCGATGAGCAGTTCTTC,CASRNTGASDEQFF
.,.,TRBJ1-1,TRBV21-1,TGTGCCAGCAGCAAAGCGCCGTCTGGGACAGGGGGTATGAACACTGAAGCTTTCTTT,CASSKAPSGTGGMNTEAFF
.,few,TRBJ2-6,TRBV5-1,TGCGCCAGCAGCCCAGGGCGGTCCGGGGCCAACGTCCTGACTTTC,CASSPGRSGANVLTF
.,.,TRBJ2-1,TRBV7-2,TGTGCCAGCAGCGGCCCATCCAATGAGCAGTTCTTC,CASSGPSNEQFF
.,.,TRBJ1-1,TRBV5-6,TGTGCCAGCAGCTCTCTTTCCACTGAAGCTTTCTTT,CASSSLSTEAFF
.,.,TRBJ2-5,TRBV18,TGTGCCAGCTCACCCAACAGGGAACAAGGCCAGTACTTC,CASSPNREQGQYF
.,.,TRBJ1-4,TRBV4-1,TGCGCCAGCAGCCCAAATGAAAAACTGTTTTTT,CASSPNEKLFF
TRBD1,once,TRBJ1-2,TRBV7-2,TGTGCCAGCAGCTCAGGGACAGCCTCTAACTATGGCTACACCTTC,CASSSGTASNYGYTF
TRBD1,once,TRBJ1-5,TRBV18,TGTGCCAGCTCACCACAACAGGGGGACCAGCCCCAGCATTTT,CASSPQQGDQPQHF
.,.,TRBJ2-3,TRBV11-3,TGTGCCAGCAGCTCCCCCCTCCAAGGGGCAGATACGCAGTATTTT,CASSSPLQGADTQYF
.,once,TRBJ2-2,TRBV9,TGTGCCAGCAGCCCTCCGACAGGACCCACCGGGGAGCTGTTTTTT,CASSPPTGPTGELFF
TRBD1,.,TRBJ2-2,TRBV6-5,TGTGCCAGCAGGGGACAGGATCTTAGCACCGGGGAGCTGTTTTTT,CASRGQDLSTGELFF
TRBD1,.,TRBJ1-2,TRBV7-9,TGTGCCAGCCGCGGGACAGGAACGTCCTATGGCTACACCTTC,CASRGTGTSYGYTF
TRBD2,once,TRBJ2-1,TRBV12-5,TGTGCTAGTGGTTTGGAGACCCTTGGGCGGGAGTTAGCTGAGCAGTTCTTC,CASGLETLGRELAEQFF
.,.,TRBJ2-3,TRBV27,TGTGCCAGCAGTTCACGGGGGACCTTGGATACGCAGTATTTT,CASSSRGTLDTQYF
TRBD1,.,TRBJ2-6,TRBV11-2,TGTGCCAGCAGCTTAGATGGACAGGCCTTCTCTGGGGCCAACGTCCTGACTTTC,CASSLDGQAFSGANVLTF
.,.,TRBJ2-3,TRBV9,TGTGCCAGCAGCACATACGATACGCAGTATTTT,CASSTYDTQYF
TRBD2,.,TRBJ2-1,TRBV29-1,TGCAGCGTTGAAGGGGTTAGCGGGAGGAGGAATGAGCAGTTCTTC,CSVEGVSGRRNEQFF
TRBD1,once,TRBJ1-2,TRBV5-4,TGTGCCAGCAGCTTCAGGGACAGGGGTTATGGCTACACCTTC,CASSFRDRGYGYTF
.,.,TRBJ2-1,TRBV10-2,TGCGCCAGCAATATAAGGCCGGGGGTCAATGAGCAGTTCTTC,CASNIRPGVNEQFF